Shown below are 24 T cell receptor beta chains from a single sample sequenced in a study of T cells in women clearing cervical HPV infection. Libraries were prepared by immunoSEQ multiplex PCR; TCRdb keeps only in-frame clonotypes and omits some of them. Its clone listing holds over 30,000 clones. Sequenced sample: blood buffy coat. The receptors stem from a woman between 18 and 75 years old with a cervical HPV16 infection that either progressed to CIN3+ or cleared (not recorded which).

Comment on this clone: The read terminates 3 residues ahead of where the CDR3 ends, so the germline J gene completes it. V and J are TRBV20-1 and TRBJ2-7, with 8 bases matching TRBD1. From germline, CDR1 is DFQATT and CDR2 SNEGSKA (reference sequence). This CDR3 has 14 amino acids. The V segment lost 6 bases and the J segment 1 base; nucleotides outside the gene matches: 8. CDR3 protein: CSAGKGQGSYEQYF. The covered CDR3 bases are TGCAGTGCCGGAAAAGGACAGGGATCCTACGAG.

Concerning this clone: The read halts 3 residues ahead of the CDR3 end, with the missing end drawn from the germline J gene. The rearrangement uses TRBV13 and TRBJ2-5, with 9 bases identical to TRBD2. V lost 1 base to trimming and J lost 4 bases; unmatched junction nucleotides: 7. In germline, CDR1 is PRHDT, CDR2 FYEKMQ (reference sequence). This CDR3 has 16 residues. CDR3 in amino acids: CASSLVLAGGPETQYF. The covered CDR3 bases are TGTGCCAGCAGCTTAGTTTTGGCGGGGGGGCCAGAGACC.

With respect to this clone: The CDR3 end lies 3 residues beyond the end of the read and is filled in from the germline J gene. The chain links TRBV11-2 to TRBJ2-5; 8 positions match TRBD2. The germline V gene has CDR1 SGHAT and CDR2 FQNNGV. V was pared by 3 bases and J by 1 base, with 4 bases of the junction left unmatched. This CDR3 is 15 amino acids long. The CDR3 bases that were read are TGTGCCAGCAGCTTTGGAGCGGGGGCCCAAGAGACC. Its protein is CASSFGAGAQET. From start to end, the CDR3 is CASSFGAGAQETQYF.

On this clone: From the germline J gene comes the end of the CDR3, since the read stops 3 residues before it. The rearrangement uses TRBV20-1 and TRBJ1-2; no firm D call. In germline, CDR1 is DFQATT, CDR2 SNEGSKA (reference sequence). The ends were cut back, 6 bases at V and 4 bases at J, with 21 bases in the middle. The CDR3 is made up of 15 amino acids. Here the CDR3 reads CSAEKSGPSLYGYTF. The sequenced CDR3 bases are TGCAGTGCCGAGAAATCGGGTCCCTCCCTCTATGGC.

Points on this clone: With the read ending 3 residues before the CDR3 end, the germline J gene is used to fill in that end. The chain recombines TRBV29-1 with TRBJ1-4, with no clear D. The CDR3 runs 14 residues. The V end lost 4 bases, the J end lost 4 bases, and 13 bases lay between the germline ends. CDR1 SQVTM and CDR2 ANQGSEA come from the germline V gene. The CDR3 bases that were read are TGCAGCGTTGGATTCCCGGCTAGTAATGAAAAA. It codes for CSVGFPASNEK. The CDR3 reads in full as CSVGFPASNEKLFF.

Regarding this clone: Sequencing ends 3 residues short of the CDR3 end; the germline J gene provides the rest. The genes are TRBV20-1 and TRBJ2-7; 9 bases are a match to TRBD2. The CDR3 is 15 amino acids. The V segment lost 0 bases and the J segment 3 bases; nucleotides outside the gene matches: 6. Germline V gives CDR1 DFQATT, CDR2 SNEGSKA (reference sequence). The sequenced part of the CDR3 DNA is TGCAGTGCTAGAGATCGAGCGGGGGGATTCTACGAG. Translating gives CSARDRAGGFYE. The whole CDR3 reads CSARDRAGGFYEQYF.

About this clone itself: The sequence runs out 3 residues before the end of the CDR3; the remainder is reconstructed from the germline J gene. The V gene is TRBV6-2 or TRBV6-3, the J gene TRBJ2-2; 8 positions agree with TRBD1. Losses at the gene ends were 5 bases for V and 7 bases for J; bases not matched to a gene: 3. This CDR3 spans 13 amino acids. Germline V gives CDR1 MNHEY, CDR2 SVGEGT. The DNA read from the CDR3 is TGTGCCAGCAGTCGACAGGGGAGCGGGGAG. This translates into CASSRQGSGE. The CDR3, in full, reads CASSRQGSGELFF.

About this clone itself: The read falls 3 residues short of the CDR3 end, and the missing part is taken from the germline J gene. The chain recombines TRBV5-1 with TRBJ2-3; 10 bases align to TRBD2. Per the germline V gene, CDR1 is SGHRS and CDR2 is YFSETQ. The CDR3 loop spans 17 amino acids. The DNA read from the CDR3 is TGCGCCAGCAGTCCCGGGACTAGCGATTTGTACCAAGAGACG. Residues: CASSPGTSDLYQET. The full CDR3 sequence reads CASSPGTSDLYQETQYF. Complete variable domain (other parts from reference TRBV5-1 and TRBJ2-3): KAGVTQTPRYLIKTRGQQVTLSCSPISGHRSVSWYQQTPGQGLQFLFEYFSETQRNKGNFPGRFSGRQFSNSRSEMNVSTLELGDSALYLCASSPGTSDLYQETQYFGPGTRLTVL.

With regard to this clone: Read sequence stops 3 residues before the CDR3 end, and the germline J gene provides the missing end. This sequence joins TRBV29-1 and TRBJ1-2; weak D call: TRBD1 (6 bases). CDR3 size: 13 residues. From germline, CDR1 is SQVTM and CDR2 ANQGSEA. V was clipped by 7 bases and J by 1 base, with 13 bases between them. Incomplete CDR3 DNA: TGCAGCGATTACAGGGCTTTTAACTATGGC. It encodes CSDYRAFNYG. The whole CDR3 protein is CSDYRAFNYGYTF.

Points on this clone: Read coverage stops 3 residues before the CDR3 terminus; the germline J gene supplies the remainder. The chain carries TRBV7-6 and TRBJ2-3, with D unresolved. Looked up from germline, CDR1 is SGHVS and CDR2 is FNYEAQ. The CDR3 covers 13 residues. CDR3 sequence: CASSLGYRETQYF. The sequenced CDR3 bases are TGTGCCAGCAGCTTAGGGTATCGCGAGACG. The whole variable domain, filled in from reference TRBV7-6 and TRBJ2-3, reads GAGVSQSPRYKVTKRGQDVALRCDPISGHVSLYWYRQALGQGPEFLTYFNYEAQQDKSGLPNDRFSAERPEGSISTLTIQRTEQRDSAMYRCASSLGYRETQYFGPGTRLTVL.

As regards this clone: Read sequence stops 3 residues before the CDR3 end, and the germline J gene provides the missing end. V usage is TRBV5-1 and J usage is TRBJ2-7; D is ambiguous. Trimming stripped 3 bases from V and 0 bases from J, with 7 bases between. Germline V lookup: CDR1 SGHRS, CDR2 YFSETQ. The CDR3 loop spans 13 amino acids. CDR3 protein: CASSYTSSYEQYF. CDR3 DNA, as far as it was read: TGCGCCAGCAGCTATACAAGCTCCTACGAG.

On this clone itself: The read ends 3 residues before the CDR3 terminus; that terminus is restored from the germline J gene. V usage is TRBV20-1 and J usage is TRBJ1-5; TRBD1 matches at 8 bases. The CDR3 is 13 amino acids. Trimming took 6 bases from V and 7 from J; bases not matched to a gene: 8. The germline CDR1 and CDR2 sequences are DFQATT and SNEGSKA (reference sequence). The CDR3 reads CSAPGQGGQPQHF. CDR3 DNA, as far as it was read: TGCAGTGCCCCAGGACAGGGAGGACAGCCC.

Remarks on this clone: The DNA ends 3 residues before the CDR3 does, and the rest of the CDR3 is filled in from the germline J gene. The rearrangement joins TRBV20-1 to TRBJ1-2; possible D gene TRBD1, 5 bases. The V and J ends lost 0 bases and 2 bases respectively, with 10 bases between them. The CDR3 runs 14 residues. From germline, CDR1 is DFQATT and CDR2 SNEGSKA (reference sequence). CDR3 region: CSARDLGQNYGYTF. The sequenced CDR3 bases are TGCAGTGCTAGAGATCTGGGGCAGAACTATGGC.

With regard to this clone: The read halts 3 residues ahead of the CDR3 end, with the missing end drawn from the germline J gene. The chain uses TRBV18 and TRBJ2-1, with 9 bases matching TRBD1. CDR3 size: 18 residues. Germline V lookup: CDR1 KGHSH, CDR2 LQKENI. V lost 3 bases and J lost 5; bases outside the gene matches: 14. The CDR3 DNA, read in part, is TGTGCCAGCTCACCTCCGGGACAGGGAACTCTGGGACACAATGAG. It yields the protein CASSPPGQGTLGHNE. The full CDR3 sequence reads CASSPPGQGTLGHNEQFF.

Regarding this clone: The read gets to within 3 residues of the CDR3 end, and the germline J gene fills in the rest. This chain joins TRBV2 and TRBJ2-5; D gene uncertain. V was shortened by 4 bases and J by 3 bases, with 9 bases between the two germline ends. CDR1 SNHLY and CDR2 FYNNEI come from the germline V gene. This CDR3 contains 13 residues. The CDR3 DNA, read in part, is TGTGCCAGCAGTGTAGTAGAAAAAGAGACC. Translating it yields CASSVVEKET. In full, the CDR3 is CASSVVEKETQYF.

Regarding this clone: The sequenced fragment ends 3 residues before the CDR3 boundary, so the rest is inferred from the germline J gene. This chain links TRBV19 with TRBJ2-7; 13 bases are a match to TRBD2. After removal of 4 bases from V and 3 bases from J, the junction contained 6 bases not matched to a gene. Germline CDR1 and CDR2: LNHDA and SQIVND (reference sequence). This CDR3 spans 16 amino acids. The CDR3 bases that were read are TGTGCCAGTAGTAGACTAGCGGGGGGTTCTCTCTACGAG. Translating it yields CASSRLAGGSLYE. The whole CDR3 is CASSRLAGGSLYEQYF.

Turning to this clone: The CDR3 end falls 3 residues outside the read, so it is completed with the germline J gene. This chain uses TRBV7-8 with TRBJ1-4; tentative D call: TRBD1 (5 bases). This CDR3 is built from 16 residues. CDR1 is SGHVS and CDR2 is FQNEAQ in the germline V gene. The DNA read from the CDR3 is TGTGCCAGCAGTGGGGACTCACGGGGGTTTAATTCACCA. This sequence encodes CASSGDSRGFNSP. The full CDR3 protein reads CASSGDSRGFNSPLFF.

Comments on this clone: The CDR3 extends 3 residues past the end of the read, so its final part is completed from the germline J gene. The V and J genes are TRBV29-1 and TRBJ2-2; D possibly corresponds to TRBD2 (7 bases). The CDR3 has 15 amino acids. Germline CDR1 reads SQVTM; CDR2 reads ANQGSEA. Deletions cut 6 bases from V and 5 bases from J, with 19 bases between. The sequenced CDR3 bases are TGCAGCGTCCAATGGGGGGGGGCCCGTACCGGGGAG. This sequence encodes CSVQWGGARTGE. The CDR3 as a whole reads CSVQWGGARTGELFF.

A remark on this clone: The CDR3 end lies 3 residues beyond the end of the read and is filled in from the germline J gene. V usage is TRBV4-2 and J usage is TRBJ1-3; D may be TRBD1 (5 bases). The CDR3 sequence is 15 residues long. Trimming pared 0 bases from V and 2 bases from J, leaving 8 bases between. Germline CDR1 is LGHNA and CDR2 is YNFKEQ. The CDR3 region is CASSQESGTGNTIYF. Incomplete CDR3 DNA: TGTGCCAGCAGCCAAGAATCAGGGACTGGAAACACC.

Concerning this clone itself: The read ends 3 residues shy of where the CDR3 ends; the end is completed using the germline J gene. The chain carries TRBV7-9 and TRBJ2-1; no reliable D call. Trimming removed 3 bases from V and 4 bases from J, with 7 bases in between. The CDR3 runs to 13 residues. CDR1 is SEHNR and CDR2 is FQNEAQ in the germline V gene (reference sequence). The CDR3 spells CASSFGNYNEQFF. The CDR3 DNA, read in part, is TGTGCCAGCAGCTTTGGCAATTACAATGAG. Full variable domain (remainder filled in from reference TRBV7-9 and TRBJ2-1): DTGVSQNPRHKITKRGQNVTFRCDPISEHNRLYWYRQTLGQGPEFLTYFQNEAQLEKSRLLSDRFSAERPKGSFSTLEIQRTEQGDSAMYLCASSFGNYNEQFFGPGTRLTVL.

Regarding this clone: The read falls 3 residues short of the CDR3 end, and the missing part is taken from the germline J gene. This chain links TRBV7-2 with TRBJ1-1; D unresolved. CDR3 length: 15 amino acids. V was clipped by 1 base and J by 0 bases, with 9 bases between them. Germline V gives CDR1 SGHTA, CDR2 FQGNSA. CDR3 protein: CASSLGLSVNTEAFF. Partial CDR3 DNA: TGTGCCAGCAGCTTAGGGCTCAGCGTGAACACTGAA.

Turning to this clone: With the read ending 3 residues before the CDR3 end, the germline J gene is used to fill in that end. The rearrangement links TRBV10-3 to TRBJ2-5, with 12 bases that match TRBD2. The CDR3 spans 15 residues. The trim removed 7 bases at V and 0 bases at J, leaving 3 bases unmatched. The germline gives CDR1 ENHRY, CDR2 SYGVKD. The CDR3 loop is CAITSGGVYQETQYF. Incomplete CDR3 DNA: TGTGCCATCACTAGCGGGGGGGTGTACCAAGAGACC.

With respect to this clone: The missing CDR3 end, 3 residues past where the read stops, is filled in from the germline J gene. The V and J genes are TRBV7-9 and TRBJ2-3, with TRBD2 as a possible D gene (5 bases). The CDR3 runs to 14 residues. Per the germline V gene, CDR1 is SEHNR and CDR2 is FQNEAQ (reference sequence). CDR3 DNA, as far as it was read: TGTGCCAGCAGCCCTTCGACTATGGTAGAGACG. This encodes CASSPSTMVET. The CDR3 in full is CASSPSTMVETQYF.

Concerning this clone itself: The CDR3 extends 3 residues past the end of the read, so its final part is completed from the germline J gene. The chain uses TRBV20-1 and TRBJ2-1; tentative D call: TRBD2 (6 bases). The CDR3 covers 17 residues. The germline V gene has CDR1 DFQATT and CDR2 SNEGSKA (reference sequence). The V gene lost 3 bases and the J gene lost 0 bases, with 18 bases spanning the gap. Partial CDR3 DNA: TGCAGTGCTAGCGTGGGACTGTCAATCAGCTCCTACAATGAG. Amino acid sequence: CSASVGLSISSYNE. The whole CDR3 is CSASVGLSISSYNEQFF.